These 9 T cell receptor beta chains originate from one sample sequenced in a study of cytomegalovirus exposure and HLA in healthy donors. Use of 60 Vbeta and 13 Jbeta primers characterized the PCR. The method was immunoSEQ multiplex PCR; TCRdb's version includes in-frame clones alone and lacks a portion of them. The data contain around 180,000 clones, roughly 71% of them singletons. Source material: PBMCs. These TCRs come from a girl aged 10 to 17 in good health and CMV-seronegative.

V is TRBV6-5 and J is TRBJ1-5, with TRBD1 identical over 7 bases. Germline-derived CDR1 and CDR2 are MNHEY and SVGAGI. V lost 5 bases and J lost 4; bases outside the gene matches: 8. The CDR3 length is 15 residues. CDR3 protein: CASSGDRAENQPQHF. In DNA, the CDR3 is TGTGCCAGCAGTGGAGACAGGGCAGAGAATCAGCCCCAGCATTTT.

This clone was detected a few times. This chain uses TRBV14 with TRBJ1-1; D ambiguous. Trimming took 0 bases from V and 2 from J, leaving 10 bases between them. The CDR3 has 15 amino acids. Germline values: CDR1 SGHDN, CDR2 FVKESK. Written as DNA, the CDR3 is TGTGCCAGCAGCCAAGATCTAGGTGTTAACACTGAAGCTTTCTTT. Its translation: CASSQDLGVNTEAFF.

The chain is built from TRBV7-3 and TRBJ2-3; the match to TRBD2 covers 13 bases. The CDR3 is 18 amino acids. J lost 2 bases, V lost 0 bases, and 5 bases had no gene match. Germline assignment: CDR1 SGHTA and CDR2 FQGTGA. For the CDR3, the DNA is TGTGCCAGCAGCTTAACTAGGGGACTAGCGGGGACCACAGATACGCAGTATTTT. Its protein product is CASSLTRGLAGTTDTQYF.

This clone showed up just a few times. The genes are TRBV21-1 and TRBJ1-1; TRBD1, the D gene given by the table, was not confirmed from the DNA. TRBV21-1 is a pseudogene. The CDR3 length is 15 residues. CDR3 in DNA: TGTGCCAGCAGCACTTCCAGGGCCTTGAACACTGAAGCTTTCTTT. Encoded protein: CASSTSRALNTEAFF.

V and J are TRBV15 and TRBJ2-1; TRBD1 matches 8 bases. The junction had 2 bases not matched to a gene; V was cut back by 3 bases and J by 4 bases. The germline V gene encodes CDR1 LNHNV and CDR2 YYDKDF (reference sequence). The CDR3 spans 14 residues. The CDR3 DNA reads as TGTGCCACCAGCAGGGACAGGGATTACAATGAGCAGTTCTTC. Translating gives CATSRDRDYNEQFF.

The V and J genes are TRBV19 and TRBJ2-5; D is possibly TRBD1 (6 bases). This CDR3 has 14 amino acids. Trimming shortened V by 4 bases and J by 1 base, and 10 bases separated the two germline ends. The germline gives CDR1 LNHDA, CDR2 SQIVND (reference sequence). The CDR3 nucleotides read TGTGCCAGTAGTACGACAGGCGGCCAAGAGACCCAGTACTTC. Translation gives CASSTTGGQETQYF.

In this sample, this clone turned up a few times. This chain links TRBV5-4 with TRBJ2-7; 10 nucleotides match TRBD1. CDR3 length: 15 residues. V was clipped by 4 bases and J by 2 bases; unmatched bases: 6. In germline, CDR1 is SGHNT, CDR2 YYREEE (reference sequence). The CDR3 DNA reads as TGTGCCAGCAGCCCGCGACAGGGGGCACCCTACGAGCAGTACTTC. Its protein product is CASSPRQGAPYEQYF.

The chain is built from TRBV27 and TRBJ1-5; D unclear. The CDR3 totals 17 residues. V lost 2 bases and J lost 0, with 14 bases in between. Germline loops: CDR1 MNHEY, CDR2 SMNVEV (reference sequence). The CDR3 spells CASSLRQDDYSNQPQHF. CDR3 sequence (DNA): TGTGCCAGCAGTTTAAGGCAGGACGACTATAGCAATCAGCCCCAGCATTTT.

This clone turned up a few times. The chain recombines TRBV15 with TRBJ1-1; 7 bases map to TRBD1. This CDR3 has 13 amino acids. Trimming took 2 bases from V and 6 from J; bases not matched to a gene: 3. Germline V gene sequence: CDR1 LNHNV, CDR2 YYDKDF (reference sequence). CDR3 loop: CATSRTTGAEAFF. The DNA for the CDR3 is TGTGCCACCAGCAGAACCACAGGGGCTGAAGCTTTCTTT.